This T cell receptor (beta chain) was retrieved from a study of blood T cell repertoires in COVID-19. Across the study: Samples representing acute and convalescent COVID-19 were sourced from the United States, Italy and Spain.

Clones were sequenced by immunoSEQ multiplex PCR, and TCRdb holds only the in-frame ones, with some missing. The data show over 130,000 clones, more than 75% seen once. The ends were cut back, 3 bases at V and 3 bases at J, with 15 bases in the middle. The CDR3 length is 16 residues. Looked up from germline, CDR1 is KGHSH and CDR2 is LQKENI. This chain links TRBV18 with TRBJ2-1, with D tentatively TRBD1 (5 bases). The specimen sequenced was peripheral blood. This clonotype was obtained from a man between 70 and 80 years old with acute or convalescent COVID-19. CDR3 amino acids: CASSPQGGTGYNEQFF. For the CDR3, the DNA is TGTGCCAGCTCACCTCAAGGTGGAACAGGCTACAATGAGCAGTTCTTC.